This T cell receptor beta chain was sequenced for a study of blood T cell repertoires in COVID-19. The germline V gene encodes CDR1 MDHEN and CDR2 SYDVKM. The CDR3 contains 15 residues. J gave up 1 base and V 8 bases, and 6 bases lay outside the gene matches. Repertoires were generated with immunoSEQ multiplex PCR, while TCRdb's copy carries only in-frame clones and drops some. The sample carries fewer than 350,000 clones, 90% recorded once. The receptor was isolated from a woman aged 18-35 years with acute COVID-19. Material for sequencing was PBMCs or T cells enriched from blood (not recorded which). The rearrangement joins TRBV28 to TRBJ1-3; 9 bases align to TRBD1. The CDR3 DNA is TGTGCCAGCGACCGGGACAGGGTATCTGGAAACACCATATATTTT. This gives the protein CASDRDRVSGNTIYF. The variable domain in full, with the rest retrieved from reference TRBV28 and TRBJ1-3, is DVKVTQSSRYLVKRTGEKVFLECVQDMDHENMFWYRQDPGLGLRLIYFSYDVKMKEKGDIPEGYSVSREKKERFSLILESASTNQTSMYLCASDRDRVSGNTIYFGEGSWLTVV.